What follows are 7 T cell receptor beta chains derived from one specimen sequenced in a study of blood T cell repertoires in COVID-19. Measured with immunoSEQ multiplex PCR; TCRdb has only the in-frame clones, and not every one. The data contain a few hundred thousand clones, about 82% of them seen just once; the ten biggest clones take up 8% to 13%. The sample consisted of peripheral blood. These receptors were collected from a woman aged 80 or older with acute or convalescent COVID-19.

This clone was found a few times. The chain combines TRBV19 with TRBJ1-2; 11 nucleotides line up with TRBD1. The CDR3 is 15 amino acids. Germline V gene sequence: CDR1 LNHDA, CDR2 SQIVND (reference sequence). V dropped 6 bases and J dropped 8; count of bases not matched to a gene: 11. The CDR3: CASRTDRGRPGGYTF. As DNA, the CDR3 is TGTGCCAGTAGGACGGACAGGGGGCGCCCCGGGGGCTACACCTTC.

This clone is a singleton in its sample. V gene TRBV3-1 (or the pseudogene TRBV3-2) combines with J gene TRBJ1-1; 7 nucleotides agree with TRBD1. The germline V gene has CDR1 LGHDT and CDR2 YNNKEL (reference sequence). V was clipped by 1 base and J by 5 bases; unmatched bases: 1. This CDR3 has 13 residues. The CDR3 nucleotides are TGTGCCAGCAGCCAAGCCAGGGGGACTGAAGCTTTCTTT. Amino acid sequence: CASSQARGTEAFF.

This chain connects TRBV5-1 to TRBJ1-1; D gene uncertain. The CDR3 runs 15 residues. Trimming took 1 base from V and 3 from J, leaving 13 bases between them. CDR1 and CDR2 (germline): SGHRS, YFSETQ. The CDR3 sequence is CASSLISGVDTEAFF. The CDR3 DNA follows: TGCGCCAGCAGCTTGATATCTGGAGTAGACACTGAAGCTTTCTTT.

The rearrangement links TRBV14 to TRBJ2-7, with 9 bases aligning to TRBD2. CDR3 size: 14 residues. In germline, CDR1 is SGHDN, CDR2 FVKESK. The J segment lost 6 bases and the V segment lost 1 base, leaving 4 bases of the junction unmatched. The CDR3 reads CASSQVRGGGEQYF. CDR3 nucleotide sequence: TGTGCCAGCAGCCAAGTGCGGGGGGGCGGCGAGCAGTACTTC.

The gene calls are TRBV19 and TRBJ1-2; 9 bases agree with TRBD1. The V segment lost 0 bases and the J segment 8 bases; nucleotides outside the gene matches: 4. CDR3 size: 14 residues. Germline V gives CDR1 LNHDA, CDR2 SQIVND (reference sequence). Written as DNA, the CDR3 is TGTGCCAGTAGTATAGAGGTGGACAGGGGCGGCTACACCTTC. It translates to CASSIEVDRGGYTF.

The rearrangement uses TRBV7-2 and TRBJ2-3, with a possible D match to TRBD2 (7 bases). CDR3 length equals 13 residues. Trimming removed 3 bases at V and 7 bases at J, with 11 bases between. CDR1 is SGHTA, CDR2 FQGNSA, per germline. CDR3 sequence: CASSFGGQNTQYF. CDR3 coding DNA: TGTGCCAGCAGCTTCGGGGGGCAAAATACGCAGTATTTT.

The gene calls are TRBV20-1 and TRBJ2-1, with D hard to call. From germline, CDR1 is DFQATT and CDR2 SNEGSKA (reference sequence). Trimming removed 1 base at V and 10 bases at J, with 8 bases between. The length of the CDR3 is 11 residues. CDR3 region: CSARVPREQFF. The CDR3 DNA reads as TGCAGTGCTAGAGTTCCGCGGGAGCAGTTCTTC.